One and the same sample provided the 32 T cell receptor beta chains below, sequenced in a study of beta chain features in type 1 diabetes. The study reverse transcribed the entire isolated RNA, so it sequenced expressed TCRB transcripts. TCRdb keeps only in-frame clones here, not all; method: immunoSEQ multiplex PCR. Counted here are about 140,000 clones, over 8% occurring once; the ten biggest clones make up about 0.6%. Sequencing used central memory CD4+ T cells from blood. The source is a woman in her thirties or forties in good health.

This clone was picked up a small number of times. The V and J genes are TRBV2 and TRBJ2-6, with 7 bases aligning to TRBD1. There are 14 residues in the CDR3. J lost 2 bases, V lost 6 bases, and 1 base had no gene match. CDR1 SNHLY and CDR2 FYNNEI come from the germline V gene. CDR3 sequence (DNA): TGTGCCAGCAGGGGGACAGCTGGGGCCAACGTCCTGACTTTC. It encodes CASRGTAGANVLTF.

The chain employs TRBV19 and TRBJ1-5; D ambiguous. The germline CDR1 and CDR2 sequences are LNHDA and SQIVND (reference sequence). Trimming took 3 bases from V and 0 from J, leaving 9 bases between them. This CDR3 spans 15 amino acids. This CDR3 reads CASSIPPYSNQPQHF. As DNA, the CDR3 is TGTGCCAGTAGTATCCCTCCTTATAGCAATCAGCCCCAGCATTTT.

This clone was seen repeatedly, ten times or more. J is TRBJ2-7 and V is TRBV18; D gene uncertain. The V and J ends lost 2 bases and 5 bases respectively, with 7 bases between them. The CDR3 sequence is 12 residues long. From germline, CDR1 is KGHSH and CDR2 LQKENI. CDR3 nucleotides: TGTGCCAGCTCACCAATGGCCAACGAGCAGTACTTC. This codes for CASSPMANEQYF.

This chain links TRBV5-1 with TRBJ2-1, with D possibly matching TRBD1 (5 bases). The CDR3 totals 14 residues. V lost 4 bases to trimming and J lost 5 bases, with 13 bases between them. From germline, CDR1 is SGHRS and CDR2 YFSETQ. This CDR3 reads CASSRPQGDNEQFF. The CDR3 bases are TGCGCCAGCAGCCGCCCCCAAGGGGACAATGAGCAGTTCTTC.

This clone occurred a few times. V is TRBV29-1 and J is TRBJ1-1; weak D call: TRBD1 (5 bases). The CDR3 has 13 residues. Germline CDR1 is SQVTM and CDR2 is ANQGSEA. V shed 6 bases and J shed 1 base, with 12 bases lying between them. CDR3 protein: CSVKNQGNTEAFF. The CDR3 bases are TGCAGCGTCAAAAACCAGGGGAACACTGAAGCTTTCTTT.

The chain carries TRBV9 and TRBJ1-1; TRBD1 agrees at 7 bases. V shed 6 bases and J 3 bases; nucleotides not matched to a gene: 14. This CDR3 contains 16 residues. Looked up from germline, CDR1 is SGDLS and CDR2 is YYNGEE. The CDR3 is CASIRNYRGGHTEAFF. For the CDR3, the DNA is TGTGCCAGCATCCGAAACTACAGGGGTGGGCACACTGAAGCTTTCTTT.

The V gene is TRBV5-4, the J gene TRBJ2-3; D is undetermined. This CDR3 is 15 amino acids long. Trimming took 4 bases from V and 3 from J, leaving 15 bases between them. CDR1 and CDR2 (germline): SGHNT, YYREEE (reference sequence). The CDR3 nucleotides are TGTGCCAGCAGCCCGGGTGGGTCCCGTACAGATACGCAGTATTTT. Protein sequence: CASSPGGSRTDTQYF. The whole variable domain, remainder taken from reference TRBV5-4 and TRBJ2-3, is ETGVTQSPTHLIKTRGQQVTLRCSSQSGHNTVSWYQQALGQGPQFIFQYYREEENGRGNFPPRFSGLQFPNYSSELNVNALELDDSALYLCASSPGGSRTDTQYFGPGTRLTVL.

The J gene is TRBJ2-3, the V gene TRBV10-3; perhaps TRBD1 as D (5 bases). CDR3 length: 13 amino acids. The V gene lost 6 bases and the J gene lost 5 bases, with 12 bases spanning the gap. Germline loops: CDR1 ENHRY, CDR2 SYGVKD. CDR3 nucleotide sequence: TGTGCCATCAGGGGCGCAGGGATAGATACGCAGTATTTT. Amino acid sequence: CAIRGAGIDTQYF.

At least ten counts were recorded for this clone. The CDR3 nucleotides are TGTGCCAGTAGTATAGGGGCAGGGCGTCAAGAGACCCAGTACTTC. It specifies CASSIGAGRQETQYF. V gene TRBV19 combines with J gene TRBJ2-5, with D possibly matching TRBD1 (5 bases). The CDR3 has 15 amino acids. V was shortened by 1 base and J by 2 bases, with 11 bases between the two germline ends. Looked up from germline, CDR1 is LNHDA and CDR2 is SQIVND (reference sequence).

The rearrangement links TRBV11-2 to TRBJ2-1; D gene ambiguous. The CDR3 length is 13 residues. Trimming stripped 1 base from V and 10 bases from J, with 11 bases between. Germline V lookup: CDR1 SGHAT, CDR2 FQNNGV. As DNA, the CDR3 is TGTGCCAGCAGCTTAGTGAGCCGGTCCGAGCAGTTCTTC. This sequence encodes CASSLVSRSEQFF.

In its sample, this clone was seen many times. The chain carries TRBV15 and TRBJ2-5, with 7 bases aligning to TRBD2. This CDR3 has 19 residues. Germline assignment: CDR1 LNHNV and CDR2 YYDKDF (reference sequence). Trimming removed 6 bases from V and 5 bases from J; junction bases left unmatched: 24. CDR3 sequence: CATRNGGRAGTRGRETQYF. CDR3 nucleotides: TGTGCCACCAGAAACGGTGGGCGAGCGGGGACCCGGGGACGTGAGACCCAGTACTTC.

This clone was counted only a few times. This chain uses TRBV5-4 with TRBJ2-7; the D gene is possibly TRBD1 (5 bases). Trimming left V 0 bases short and J 4 bases short, with 14 bases between. Germline CDR1 SGHNT, CDR2 YYREEE (reference sequence). This CDR3 has 15 residues. The CDR3 reads CASSLEQGQDYEQYF. The DNA for the CDR3 is TGTGCCAGCAGCTTGGAGCAGGGTCAGGATTACGAGCAGTACTTC.

This sequence joins TRBV5-1 and TRBJ1-1; no reliable D call. The germline gives CDR1 SGHRS, CDR2 YFSETQ. The V gene lost 4 bases and the J gene lost 2 bases, with 9 bases spanning the gap. CDR3 length: 13 residues. The CDR3, as DNA: TGCGCCAGCAGCGATGAGGGAAACACTGAAGCTTTCTTT. Its protein is CASSDEGNTEAFF.

The V call is TRBV5-1, the J call TRBJ2-3, with unresolved D. The length of the CDR3 is 12 residues. The germline V gene has CDR1 SGHRS and CDR2 YFSETQ. Trimming removed 0 bases from V and 6 bases from J, with 5 bases in between. As DNA, the CDR3 is TGCGCCAGCAGCTTGGACAAGGATACGCAGTATTTT. It encodes CASSLDKDTQYF.

Of note for this clone: This sample also contains other DNA sequences that code for the same CDR3. The chain uses TRBV25-1 and TRBJ2-5; unclear D gene. The CDR3 contains 16 residues. Germline V gives CDR1 MGHDK, CDR2 SYGVNS. V was trimmed by 7 bases and J by 3 bases, leaving 21 bases between them. Written as DNA, the CDR3 is TGTGCCAGCACCCCGTTTACGACGGGTTTTGAAGAGACCCAGTACTTC. It codes for CASTPFTTGFEETQYF.

The chain joins TRBV7-2 to TRBJ2-7; D gene ambiguous. Germline values: CDR1 SGHTA, CDR2 FQGNSA. The V end was cut by 5 bases, the J end by 3 bases, with 11 bases between. This CDR3 is built from 13 residues. The CDR3 DNA reads TGTGCCAGCAGCCCCTTCCGAGACTACGAGCAGTACTTC. The encoded protein is CASSPFRDYEQYF.

Comment on this clone: A read error may account for a junction end that differs from germline. This chain links TRBV7-7 with TRBJ2-2, with TRBD2 matching 7 bases. The CDR3 has 15 residues. Germline CDR1 is SSHAT and CDR2 is FNYEAQ (reference sequence). The DNA of the CDR3 is TGTGCTAGCAGCTTAGGGAGCGGGACCACCGGGGAGCTGTTTTTT. As protein: CASSLGSGTTGELFF.

This clone was counted a few times. The chain couples TRBV5-5 to TRBJ1-5; D possibly corresponds to TRBD1 (6 bases). Germline CDR1 is SGHKS and CDR2 is YYEKEE (reference sequence). V was trimmed by 4 bases and J by 3 bases, leaving 14 bases between them. The CDR3 is made up of 15 amino acids. In DNA form, the CDR3 reads TGTGCCAGCAGCCCCCTGGCAGGGGTCAATCAGCCCCAGCATTTT. Translating it yields CASSPLAGVNQPQHF. Full variable domain (outside the CDR3, taken from reference TRBV5-5 and TRBJ1-5): DAGVTQSPTHLIKTRGQQVTLRCSPISGHKSVSWYQQVLGQGPQFIFQYYEKEERGRGNFPDRFSARQFPNYSSELNVNALLLGDSALYLCASSPLAGVNQPQHFGDGTRLSIL.

V usage is TRBV18 and J usage is TRBJ1-4, with 11 bases aligning to TRBD1. Germline CDR1 reads KGHSH; CDR2 reads LQKENI. The CDR3 length is 15 residues. V lost 4 bases, J lost 7 bases, and 5 bases stayed unmatched. The CDR3 protein is CASSRGQGAFEKLFF. The CDR3 DNA follows: TGTGCCAGCTCACGCGGACAGGGGGCCTTTGAAAAACTGTTTTTT. Full variable domain (rest looked up from reference TRBV18 and TRBJ1-4): NAGVMQNPRHLVRRRGQEARLRCSPMKGHSHVYWYRQLPEEGLKFMVYLQKENIIDESGMPKERFSAEFPKEGPSILRIQQVVRGDSAAYFCASSRGQGAFEKLFFGSGTQLSVL.

The chain joins TRBV10-2 to TRBJ2-2, with 7 bases that match TRBD2. The CDR3 runs 15 residues. After removal of 6 bases from V and 0 bases from J, the junction contained 4 bases not matched to a gene. From germline, CDR1 is WSHSY and CDR2 SAAADI. The CDR3 DNA is TGCGCCAGCAGAGAACGGGGGGCGAACACCGGGGAGCTGTTTTTT. Translation: CASRERGANTGELFF.

The table lists this clone with a few counts. The chain joins TRBV9 to TRBJ2-7; D remains ambiguous. This CDR3 is built from 14 residues. Germline V CDR1 and CDR2: SGDLS, YYNGEE. Trimming stripped 0 bases from V and 2 bases from J, with 9 bases between. The CDR3 DNA reads as TGTGCCAGCAGCGTAGAAGCAGGAACCTACGAGCAGTACTTC. As protein: CASSVEAGTYEQYF.

This clone was recorded a few times. The genes are TRBV4-3 and TRBJ1-5, with D perhaps matching TRBD1 (6 bases). Between the trimmed V and J ends, which lost 0 bases and 2 bases, there was a span of 8 bases. The CDR3 is 15 amino acids. Germline assignment: CDR1 LGHNA and CDR2 YSLEER. The CDR3 DNA reads TGCGCCAGCAGCCAAGATGGGGGCGGCAATCAGCCCCAGCATTTT. This translates into CASSQDGGGNQPQHF.

V and J are TRBV7-8 and TRBJ2-2, with TRBD2 as a possible D gene (5 bases). Germline V lookup: CDR1 SGHVS, CDR2 FQNEAQ. Trimming took off 7 bases at V and 1 base at J, with 16 bases between the two ends. The CDR3 covers 16 residues. CDR3 DNA: TGTGCCAGCATACATGGGCTAGCTAAGAACACCGGGGAGCTGTTTTTT. Its translation is CASIHGLAKNTGELFF.

In its sample, this clone was seen a few times. The rearrangement links TRBV15 to TRBJ1-2, with TRBD1 as a possible D gene (6 bases). Germline CDR1 and CDR2: LNHNV and YYDKDF (reference sequence). Trimming took 3 bases from V and 7 from J, leaving 15 bases between them. The CDR3 totals 14 residues. The CDR3 DNA sequence: TGTGCCACCAGCAGGGGGCAAGGGGGGGGTGGCTACACCTTC. Translation: CATSRGQGGGGYTF.

The chain uses TRBV2 and TRBJ1-1; D remains unclear. The CDR3 runs 14 residues. Trimming left V 11 bases short and J 0 bases short, with 16 bases between. Germline V gives CDR1 SNHLY, CDR2 FYNNEI. The CDR3 nucleotides are TGTGCCGGGGTTCCAAACGGGGTGAACACTGAAGCTTTCTTT. Translated, it gives CAGVPNGVNTEAFF.

This clone was detected many times. The rearrangement links TRBV2 to TRBJ1-5, with TRBD1 as a possible D gene (5 bases). V lost 7 bases to trimming and J lost 0 bases, with 13 bases between them. The germline V gene has CDR1 SNHLY and CDR2 FYNNEI. This CDR3 has 15 amino acids. This chain's CDR3 is CASTPMGLSNQPQHF. The CDR3 DNA follows: TGTGCCAGCACCCCCATGGGACTTAGCAATCAGCCCCAGCATTTT. Using reference TRBV2 and TRBJ1-5 for the parts outside the CDR3, the full variable domain is EPEVTQTPSHQVTQMGQEVILRCVPISNHLYFYWYRQILGQKVEFLVSFYNNEISEKSEIFDDQFSVERPDGSNFTLKIRSTKLEDSAMYFCASTPMGLSNQPQHFGDGTRLSIL.

This clone was observed a handful of times. The rearrangement links TRBV5-1 to TRBJ1-1, with a weak D call TRBD1 (5 bases). Germline lookup yields CDR1 SGHRS and CDR2 YFSETQ. This CDR3 has 11 amino acids. Trimming took off 7 bases at V and 11 bases at J, with 15 bases between the two ends. The CDR3: CASGDGGNAFF. The CDR3 region has the DNA TGCGCCAGCGGGGACGGGGGGAATGCTTTCTTT. The full variable domain, its missing parts supplied by reference TRBV5-1 and TRBJ1-1, is KAGVTQTPRYLIKTRGQQVTLSCSPISGHRSVSWYQQTPGQGLQFLFEYFSETQRNKGNFPGRFSGRQFSNSRSEMNVSTLELGDSALYLCASGDGGNAFFGQGTRLTVV.

The chain recombines TRBV9 with TRBJ2-3; D is possibly TRBD2 (6 bases). This CDR3 has 15 amino acids. Germline values: CDR1 SGDLS, CDR2 YYNGEE. Between the trimmed V and J ends, which lost 0 bases and 1 base, there was a span of 9 bases. For the CDR3, the DNA is TGTGCCAGCAGCGTAGTTTGGGGGGGCACAGATACGCAGTATTTT. The encoded protein is CASSVVWGGTDTQYF.

This clone was recorded a few times. The chain couples TRBV4-1 to TRBJ2-1; 10 bases agree with TRBD2. The CDR3 spans 17 residues. V dropped 1 base and J dropped 8; count of bases not matched to a gene: 11. Germline lookup yields CDR1 MGHRA and CDR2 YSYEKL. In nucleotides, the CDR3 is TGCGCCAGCAGCCAAGGACGTGCGAGCGGGGGGGGAGATGAGCAGTTCTTC. This encodes CASSQGRASGGGDEQFF.

The table lists this clone with a few counts. The chain employs TRBV7-7 and TRBJ2-3, with a weak D call TRBD2 (7 bases). Trimming stripped 5 bases from V and 4 bases from J, with 22 bases between. Germline assignment: CDR1 SSHAT and CDR2 FNYEAQ (reference sequence). This CDR3 is built from 17 residues. CDR3 amino acids: CASSPTRPEGGADTQYF. In nucleotides, the CDR3 is TGTGCCAGCAGCCCCACCCGGCCGGAGGGGGGGGCAGATACGCAGTATTTT.

CDR3 nucleotides: TGCAGCGTTGGGGGGGACCCTTCCTACGAGCAGTACTTC. As protein: CSVGGDPSYEQYF. The chain recombines TRBV29-1 with TRBJ2-7, with a tentative D call TRBD2 (6 bases). The CDR3 is 13 residues long. Germline-derived CDR1 and CDR2 are SQVTM and ANQGSEA. Deletions cut 4 bases from V and 1 base from J, with 11 bases between.

This clone was seen ten or more times. The gene calls are TRBV5-1 and TRBJ2-7; 7 positions agree with TRBD1. Trimming cost V 4 bases and J 0 bases; bases outside gene matches: 10. This CDR3 spans 16 amino acids. Per the germline V gene, CDR1 is SGHRS and CDR2 is YFSETQ. For the CDR3, the DNA is TGCGCCAGCAGCAAGTCGGTACAGGGGAGCTCCTACGAGCAGTACTTC. Encoded protein: CASSKSVQGSSYEQYF.